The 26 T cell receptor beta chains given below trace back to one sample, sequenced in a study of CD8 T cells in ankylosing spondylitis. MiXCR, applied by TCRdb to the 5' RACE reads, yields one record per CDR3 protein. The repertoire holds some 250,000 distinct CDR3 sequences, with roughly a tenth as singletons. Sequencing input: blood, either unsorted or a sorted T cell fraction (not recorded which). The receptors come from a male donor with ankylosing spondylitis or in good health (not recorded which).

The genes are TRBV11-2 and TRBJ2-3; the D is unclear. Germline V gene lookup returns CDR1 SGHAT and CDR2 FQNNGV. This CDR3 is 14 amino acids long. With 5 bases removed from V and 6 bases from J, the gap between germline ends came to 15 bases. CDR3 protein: CASSARVGADTQYF. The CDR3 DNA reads TGTGCCAGCAGCGCCCGGGTCGGAGCTGATACGCAGTATTTT.

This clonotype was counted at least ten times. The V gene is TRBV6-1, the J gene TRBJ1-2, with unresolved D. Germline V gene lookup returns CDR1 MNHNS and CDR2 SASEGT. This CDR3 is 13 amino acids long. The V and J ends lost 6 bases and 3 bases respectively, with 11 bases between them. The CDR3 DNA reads TGTGCCAGCAGCGGTCAGACTCACTATGGCTACACCTTC. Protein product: CASSGQTHYGYTF.

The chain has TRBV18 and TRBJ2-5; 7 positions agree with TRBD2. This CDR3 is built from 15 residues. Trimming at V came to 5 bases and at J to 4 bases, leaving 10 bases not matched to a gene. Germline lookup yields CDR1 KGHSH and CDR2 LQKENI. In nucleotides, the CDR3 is TGTGCCAGCTCAAGTTCAGTAGCGGGCGGAGAGACCCAGTACTTC. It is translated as CASSSSVAGGETQYF.

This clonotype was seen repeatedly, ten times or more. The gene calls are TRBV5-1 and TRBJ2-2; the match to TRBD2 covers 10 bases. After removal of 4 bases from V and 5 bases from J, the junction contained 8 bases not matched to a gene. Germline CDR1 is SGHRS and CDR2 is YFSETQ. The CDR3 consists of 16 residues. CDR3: CASSRGSGGATGELFF. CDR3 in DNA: TGCGCCAGCAGCCGAGGCAGCGGGGGGGCAACCGGGGAGCTGTTTTTT.

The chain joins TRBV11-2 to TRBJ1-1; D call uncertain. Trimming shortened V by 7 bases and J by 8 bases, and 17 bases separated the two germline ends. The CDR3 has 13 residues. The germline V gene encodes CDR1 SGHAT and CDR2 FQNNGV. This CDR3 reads CASTPPGGEEAFF. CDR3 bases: TGTGCCAGCACCCCTCCCGGAGGAGAGGAAGCTTTCTTT.

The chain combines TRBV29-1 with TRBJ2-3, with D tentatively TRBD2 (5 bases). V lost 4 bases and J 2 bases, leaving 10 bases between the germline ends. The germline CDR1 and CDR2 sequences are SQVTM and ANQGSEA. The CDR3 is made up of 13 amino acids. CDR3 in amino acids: CSVGRDYTDTQYF. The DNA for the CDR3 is TGCAGCGTTGGACGGGATTACACAGATACGCAGTATTTT.

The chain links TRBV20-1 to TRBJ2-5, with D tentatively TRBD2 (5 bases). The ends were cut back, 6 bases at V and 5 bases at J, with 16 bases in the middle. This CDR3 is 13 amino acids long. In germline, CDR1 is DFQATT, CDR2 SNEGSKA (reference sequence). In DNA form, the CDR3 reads TGCAGTGCAAGCGAGGGATCGGTTGAGACCCAGTACTTC. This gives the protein CSASEGSVETQYF.

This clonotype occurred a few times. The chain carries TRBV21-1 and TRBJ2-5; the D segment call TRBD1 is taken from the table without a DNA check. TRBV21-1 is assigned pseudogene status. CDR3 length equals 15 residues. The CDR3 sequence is CASSFPGQGDETQYF. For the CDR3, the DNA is TGTGCCAGCAGCTTCCCCGGACAGGGGGATGAGACCCAGTACTTC.

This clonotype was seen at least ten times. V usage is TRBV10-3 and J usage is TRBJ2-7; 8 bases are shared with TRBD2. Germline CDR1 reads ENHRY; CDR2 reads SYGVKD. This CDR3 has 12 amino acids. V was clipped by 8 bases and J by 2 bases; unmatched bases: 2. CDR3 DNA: TGTGCCATCGCGACTAGCGCCTACGAGCAGTACTTC. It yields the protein CAIATSAYEQYF.

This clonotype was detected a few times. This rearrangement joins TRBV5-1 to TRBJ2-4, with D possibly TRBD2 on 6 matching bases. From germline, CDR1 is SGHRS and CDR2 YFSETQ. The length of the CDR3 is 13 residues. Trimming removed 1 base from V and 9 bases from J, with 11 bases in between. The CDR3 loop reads CASSLRTGSIQYF. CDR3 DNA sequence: TGCGCCAGCAGCTTGCGGACCGGGAGCATTCAGTACTTC. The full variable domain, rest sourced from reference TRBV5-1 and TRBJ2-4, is KAGVTQTPRYLIKTRGQQVTLSCSPISGHRSVSWYQQTPGQGLQFLFEYFSETQRNKGNFPGRFSGRQFSNSRSEMNVSTLELGDSALYLCASSLRTGSIQYFGAGTRLSVL.

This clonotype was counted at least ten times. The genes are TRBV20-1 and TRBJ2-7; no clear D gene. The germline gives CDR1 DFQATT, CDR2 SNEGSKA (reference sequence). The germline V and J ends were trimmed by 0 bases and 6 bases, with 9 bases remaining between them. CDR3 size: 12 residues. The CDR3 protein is CSARDWVREQYF. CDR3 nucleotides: TGCAGTGCTAGAGATTGGGTGCGCGAGCAGTACTTC.

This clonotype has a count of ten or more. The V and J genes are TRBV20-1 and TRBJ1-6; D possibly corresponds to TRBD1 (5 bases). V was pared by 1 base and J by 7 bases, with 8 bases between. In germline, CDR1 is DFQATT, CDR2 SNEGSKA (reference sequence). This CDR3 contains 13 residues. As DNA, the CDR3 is TGCAGTGCTAGAGGAGGGGTCAATTCACCCCTCCACTTT. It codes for CSARGGVNSPLHF.

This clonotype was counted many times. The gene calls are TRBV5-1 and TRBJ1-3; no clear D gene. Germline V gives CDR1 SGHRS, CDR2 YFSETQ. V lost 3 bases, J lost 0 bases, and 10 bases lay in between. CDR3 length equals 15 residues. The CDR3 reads CASSSGPSSGNTIYF. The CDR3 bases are TGCGCCAGCAGCTCCGGACCGTCCTCTGGAAACACCATATATTTT.

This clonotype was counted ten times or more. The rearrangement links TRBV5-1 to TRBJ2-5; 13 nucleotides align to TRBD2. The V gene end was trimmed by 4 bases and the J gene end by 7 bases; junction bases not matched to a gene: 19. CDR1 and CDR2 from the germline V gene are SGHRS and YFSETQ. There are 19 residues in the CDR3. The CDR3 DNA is TGCGCCAGCAGCCCCGGGACTAGCGGGAAAGTGGCCCAGGTTGTGACCCAGTACTTC. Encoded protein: CASSPGTSGKVAQVVTQYF.

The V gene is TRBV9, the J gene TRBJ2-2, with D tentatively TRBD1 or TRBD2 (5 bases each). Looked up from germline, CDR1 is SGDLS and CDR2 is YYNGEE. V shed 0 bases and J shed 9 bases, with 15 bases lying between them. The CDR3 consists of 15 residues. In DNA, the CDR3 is TGTGCCAGCAGCGTAGATGGGACCAATGACCGGGAGCTGTTTTTT. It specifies CASSVDGTNDRELFF.

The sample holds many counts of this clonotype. The CDR3 reads CSSNENGRDTQYF. CDR3 bases: TGCAGTTCGAACGAAAACGGCCGGGATACGCAGTATTTT. This chain uses TRBV20-1 with TRBJ2-3, with D uncertain. This CDR3 spans 13 amino acids. Per the germline V gene, CDR1 is DFQATT and CDR2 is SNEGSKA (reference sequence). Trimming took 8 bases from V and 6 from J, leaving 18 bases between them.

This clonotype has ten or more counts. CDR3 sequence reads: CASSEVAGFANYGYTF. The CDR3 DNA reads TGTGCCAGCAGTGAAGTTGCGGGGTTTGCGAACTATGGCTACACCTTC. The chain carries TRBV6-1 and TRBJ1-2; D is uncertain. The CDR3 contains 16 residues. Deletions cut 1 base from V and 2 bases from J, with 14 bases between. CDR1 is MNHNS and CDR2 is SASEGT in the germline V gene.

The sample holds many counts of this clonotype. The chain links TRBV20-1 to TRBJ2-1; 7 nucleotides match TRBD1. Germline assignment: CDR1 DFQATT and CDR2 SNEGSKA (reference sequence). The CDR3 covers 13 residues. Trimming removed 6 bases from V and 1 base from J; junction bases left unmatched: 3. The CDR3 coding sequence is TGCAGTGCCCCGACAGGGTCCTACAATGAGCAGTTCTTC. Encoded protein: CSAPTGSYNEQFF.

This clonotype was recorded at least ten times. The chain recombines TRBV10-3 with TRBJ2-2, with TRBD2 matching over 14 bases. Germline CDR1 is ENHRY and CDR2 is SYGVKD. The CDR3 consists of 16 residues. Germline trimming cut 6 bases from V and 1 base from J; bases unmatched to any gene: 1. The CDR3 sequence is CAIRGTSGGNTGELFF. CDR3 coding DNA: TGTGCCATCAGGGGGACTAGCGGGGGGAACACCGGGGAGCTGTTTTTT.

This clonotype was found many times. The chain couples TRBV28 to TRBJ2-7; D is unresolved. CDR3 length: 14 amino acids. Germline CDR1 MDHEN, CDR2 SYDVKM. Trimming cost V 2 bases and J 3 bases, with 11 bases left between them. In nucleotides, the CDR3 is TGTGCCAGCAGTTTACGCCGGATGAGCTACGAGCAGTACTTC. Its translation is CASSLRRMSYEQYF.

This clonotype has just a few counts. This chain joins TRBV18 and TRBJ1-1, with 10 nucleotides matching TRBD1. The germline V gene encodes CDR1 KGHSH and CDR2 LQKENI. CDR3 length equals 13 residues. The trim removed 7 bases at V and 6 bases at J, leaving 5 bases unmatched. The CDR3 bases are TGTGCCAGCTGTCCCGGGACAGGGGCTGAAGCTTTCTTT. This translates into CASCPGTGAEAFF.

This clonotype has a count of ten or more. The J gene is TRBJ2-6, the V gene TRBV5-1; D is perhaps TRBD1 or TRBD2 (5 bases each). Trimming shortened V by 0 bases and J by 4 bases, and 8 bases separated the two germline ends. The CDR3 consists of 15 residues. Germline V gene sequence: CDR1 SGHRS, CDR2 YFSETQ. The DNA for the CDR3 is TGCGCCAGCAGCTTGGTGGGGACCGGGGCCAACGTCCTGACTTTC. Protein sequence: CASSLVGTGANVLTF.

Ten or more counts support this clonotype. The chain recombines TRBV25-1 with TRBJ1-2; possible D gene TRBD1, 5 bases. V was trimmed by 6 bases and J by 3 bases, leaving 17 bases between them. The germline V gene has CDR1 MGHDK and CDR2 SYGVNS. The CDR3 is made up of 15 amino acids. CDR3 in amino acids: CASRGHEADYYGYTF. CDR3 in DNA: TGTGCCAGCAGAGGACACGAAGCAGACTACTATGGCTACACCTTC.

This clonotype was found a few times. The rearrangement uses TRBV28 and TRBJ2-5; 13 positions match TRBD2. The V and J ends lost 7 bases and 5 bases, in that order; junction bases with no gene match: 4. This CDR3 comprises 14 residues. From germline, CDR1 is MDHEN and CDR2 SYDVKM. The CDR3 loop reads CASTGLAGVETQYF. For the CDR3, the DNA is TGTGCCAGCACCGGACTAGCGGGAGTGGAGACCCAGTACTTC. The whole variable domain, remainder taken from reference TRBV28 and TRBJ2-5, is DVKVTQSSRYLVKRTGEKVFLECVQDMDHENMFWYRQDPGLGLRLIYFSYDVKMKEKGDIPEGYSVSREKKERFSLILESASTNQTSMYLCASTGLAGVETQYFGPGTRLLVL.

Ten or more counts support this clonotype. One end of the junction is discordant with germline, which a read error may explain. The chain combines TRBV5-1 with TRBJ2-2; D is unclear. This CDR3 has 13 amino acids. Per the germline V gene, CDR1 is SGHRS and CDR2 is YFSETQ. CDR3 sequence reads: CASSFLNTGELFF. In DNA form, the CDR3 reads TGTGCCAGCAGCTTTCTTAACACCGGGGAGCTGTTTTTT.

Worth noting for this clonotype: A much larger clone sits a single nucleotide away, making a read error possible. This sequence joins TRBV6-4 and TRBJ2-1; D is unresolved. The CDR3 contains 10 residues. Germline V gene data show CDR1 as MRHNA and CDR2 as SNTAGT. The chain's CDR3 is CVSKAQEQFF. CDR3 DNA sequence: TGTGTCAGCAAAGCTCAGGAGCAGTTCTTC.